The 24 T cell receptor beta chains below all came from one sample that was sequenced in a study of cytomegalovirus exposure and HLA in healthy donors. Primers included in the PCR were 60 Vbeta and 13 Jbeta primers. Some clones are missing from TCRdb's copy, which holds only in-frame ones; the method was immunoSEQ multiplex PCR. This table holds some 100,000 clones, around 74% found once. The material sequenced was PBMCs. The source is a male donor in good health and CMV-seropositive.

Only one count was recorded for this clone. The gene calls are TRBV18 and TRBJ2-4, with 7 nucleotides matching TRBD2. Germline loops: CDR1 KGHSH, CDR2 LQKENI. The CDR3 has 16 residues. The J segment lost 6 bases and the V segment lost 0 bases, leaving 8 bases of the junction unmatched. The CDR3 spells CASSPPGGGLGNIQYF. DNA for the CDR3: TGTGCCAGCTCACCACCTGGCGGGGGACTTGGAAACATTCAGTACTTC.

J is TRBJ2-5 and V is TRBV7-2, with 7 bases lining up with TRBD2. This CDR3 is built from 15 residues. The germline V gene encodes CDR1 SGHTA and CDR2 FQGNSA. With V trimmed by 5 bases and J by 6 bases, 12 bases remained unmatched. CDR3 sequence reads: CASSPPAGMVKTQYF. The CDR3, as DNA: TGTGCCAGCAGCCCCCCAGCGGGGATGGTGAAGACCCAGTACTTC.

The V and J genes are TRBV29-1 and TRBJ1-1; D call uncertain. V was pared by 1 base and J by 0 bases, with 12 bases between. Per the germline V gene, CDR1 is SQVTM and CDR2 is ANQGSEA. CDR3 length equals 15 residues. The CDR3 loop is CSVEVGTAMNTEAFF. The CDR3 DNA follows: TGCAGCGTTGAAGTAGGTACAGCTATGAACACTGAAGCTTTCTTT. Combining the CDR3 with reference TRBV29-1 and TRBJ1-1 gives the whole variable domain SAVISQKPSRDICQRGTSLTIQCQVDSQVTMMFWYRQQPGQSLTLIATANQGSEATYESGFVIDKFPISRPNLTFSTLTVSNMSPEDSSIYLCSVEVGTAMNTEAFFGQGTRLTVV.

The chain combines TRBV7-6 with TRBJ1-5; D remains ambiguous. The CDR3 has 13 residues. In germline, CDR1 is SGHVS, CDR2 FNYEAQ. V lost 1 base, J lost 7 bases, and 8 bases lay in between. CDR3: CASSLGRGQPQHF. CDR3 DNA: TGTGCCAGCAGCTTAGGGCGGGGACAGCCCCAGCATTTT.

There are a few counts of this clone. This chain joins TRBV25-1 and TRBJ1-4; weak D call: TRBD1 (6 bases). Germline CDR1 is MGHDK and CDR2 is SYGVNS. V lost 4 bases to trimming and J lost 3 bases, with 9 bases between them. The CDR3 length is 14 residues. The CDR3 nucleotides are TGTGCCAGCAGTGCACAGGGTGCTAATGAAAAACTGTTTTTT. Translation gives CASSAQGANEKLFF.

The chain recombines TRBV6-5 with TRBJ1-6; 7 bases agree with TRBD1. Germline CDR1 reads MNHEY; CDR2 reads SVGAGI. The CDR3 covers 13 residues. The ends lost 7 bases at V and 10 bases at J; junction bases unmatched: 7. CDR3 in amino acids: CASNRDRGSPLHF. CDR3 DNA: TGTGCCAGCAACCGGGACAGAGGGTCACCCCTCCACTTT.

This sequence joins TRBV13 and TRBJ2-7, with D possibly being TRBD1 (6 bases). V lost 0 bases, J lost 6 bases, and 15 bases lay in between. The CDR3 is made up of 15 amino acids. Germline CDR1 and CDR2: PRHDT and FYEKMQ (reference sequence). CDR3 nucleotide sequence: TGTGCCAGCAGCTTAGGCAGGGGTATTAACGGCGAGCAGTACTTC. Protein sequence: CASSLGRGINGEQYF.

CDR3 nucleotides: TGTGCCAGCAGCTTCGGGGGGGCATCGGAGACCCAGTACTTC. Translating it yields CASSFGGASETQYF. This rearrangement joins TRBV7-9 to TRBJ2-5; 8 bases fit TRBD2. CDR3 length equals 14 residues. CDR1 SEHNR and CDR2 FQNEAQ come from the germline V gene (reference sequence). V gave up 3 bases and J gave up 5 bases; unmatched junction bases: 5.

The V and J genes are TRBV5-4 and TRBJ2-6, with 8 nucleotides matching TRBD1. The CDR3 consists of 16 residues. The germline gives CDR1 SGHNT, CDR2 YYREEE (reference sequence). J lost 0 bases, V lost 4 bases, and 3 bases had no gene match. This CDR3 reads CASSRDRFSGANVLTF. DNA of the CDR3: TGTGCCAGCAGCCGGGACAGGTTCTCTGGGGCCAACGTCCTGACTTTC.

This sequence joins TRBV2 and TRBJ2-1; 15 bases map to TRBD2. With V trimmed by 4 bases and J by 2 bases, 3 bases remained unmatched. The germline V gene has CDR1 SNHLY and CDR2 FYNNEI. CDR3 size: 17 residues. CDR3 bases: TGTGCCAGCAGTGCTTGGACTAGCGGGGGGGCCTACAATGAGCAGTTCTTC. Translated, it gives CASSAWTSGGAYNEQFF. The variable domain in full, completed from reference TRBV2 and TRBJ2-1, reads EPEVTQTPSHQVTQMGQEVILRCVPISNHLYFYWYRQILGQKVEFLVSFYNNEISEKSEIFDDQFSVERPDGSNFTLKIRSTKLEDSAMYFCASSAWTSGGAYNEQFFGPGTRLTVL.

This chain links TRBV28 with TRBJ1-5, with D possibly being TRBD1 (5 bases). The CDR3 has 15 residues. V was cut by 4 bases and J by 0 bases, with 10 bases left in between. Germline CDR1 MDHEN, CDR2 SYDVKM. This chain's CDR3 is CASSYGGDSNQPQHF. For the CDR3, the DNA is TGTGCCAGCAGTTACGGAGGGGATAGCAATCAGCCCCAGCATTTT.

The chain carries TRBV6-5 and TRBJ2-7; 7 nucleotides agree with TRBD1. Germline CDR1 and CDR2: MNHEY and SVGAGI. This CDR3 has 14 amino acids. V lost 2 bases and J lost 0; bases outside the gene matches: 1. The CDR3 DNA reads as TGTGCCAGCAGTTACGGGGACAGCTCCTACGAGCAGTACTTC. It codes for CASSYGDSSYEQYF.

The rearrangement joins TRBV4-1 to TRBJ1-3, with TRBD1 matching 9 bases. The CDR3 consists of 19 residues. Germline V lookup: CDR1 MGHRA, CDR2 YSYEKL. V was pared by 3 bases and J by 0 bases, with 12 bases of the junction left unmatched. CDR3 region: CASSHQFTGGAASGNTIYF. The CDR3 DNA is TGCGCCAGCAGCCACCAATTTACAGGGGGCGCAGCCTCTGGAAACACCATATATTTT.

The gene calls are TRBV12-5 and TRBJ2-1; TRBD2 aligns across 13 bases. The CDR3 is 15 amino acids. CDR1 and CDR2 (germline): LGHNT, FRNRAP. V lost 6 bases, J lost 7 bases, and 6 bases stayed unmatched. CDR3 DNA sequence: TGTGCTAGTGGCCTACTAGCGGGGGGGCCAAATGAGCAGTTCTTC. Protein: CASGLLAGGPNEQFF. The full variable domain, its missing parts supplied by reference TRBV12-5 and TRBJ2-1, is DARVTQTPRHKVTEMGQEVTMRCQPILGHNTVFWYRQTMMQGLELLAYFRNRAPLDDSGMPKDRFSAEMPDATLATLKIQPSEPRDSAVYFCASGLLAGGPNEQFFGPGTRLTVL.

The rearrangement uses TRBV2 and TRBJ1-5, with D hard to call. Germline values: CDR1 SNHLY, CDR2 FYNNEI. The CDR3 is 12 residues long. The V gene lost 2 bases and the J gene lost 7 bases, with 6 bases spanning the gap. CDR3 sequence reads: CASSESGQPQHF. The CDR3 DNA sequence: TGTGCCAGCAGTGAATCGGGGCAGCCCCAGCATTTT.

The rearrangement links TRBV7-6 to TRBJ2-5; 10 bases align to TRBD2. This CDR3 is 16 amino acids long. Per the germline V gene, CDR1 is SGHVS and CDR2 is FNYEAQ. V trimming: 1 base; J trimming: 1 base; junction bases outside the gene matches: 3. CDR3 nucleotides: TGTGCCAGCAGCTTAGGGGGACTAGCGTTCCAAGAGACCCAGTACTTC. Translating it yields CASSLGGLAFQETQYF.

CDR3 residues: CASSLGFAETGQETQYF. In nucleotides, the CDR3 is TGTGCCAGCAGCTTGGGCTTTGCTGAGACAGGGCAAGAGACCCAGTACTTC. This chain links TRBV5-4 with TRBJ2-5; 7 bases align to TRBD1. The CDR3 extends over 17 amino acids. The germline CDR1 and CDR2 sequences are SGHNT and YYREEE (reference sequence). The V gene end was trimmed by 0 bases and the J gene end by 2 bases; junction bases not matched to a gene: 10. The full variable domain, with the rest looked up from reference TRBV5-4 and TRBJ2-5, is ETGVTQSPTHLIKTRGQQVTLRCSSQSGHNTVSWYQQALGQGPQFIFQYYREEENGRGNFPPRFSGLQFPNYSSELNVNALELDDSALYLCASSLGFAETGQETQYFGPGTRLLVL.

The chain uses TRBV6-5 and TRBJ1-2; TRBD1 might be the D (6 bases). There are 13 residues in the CDR3. The V end was cut by 3 bases, the J end by 7 bases, with 12 bases between. Germline V gives CDR1 MNHEY, CDR2 SVGAGI. CDR3 protein: CASSYNRVGGYTF. CDR3 coding DNA: TGTGCCAGCAGTTATAACAGGGTCGGTGGCTACACCTTC.

This rearrangement joins TRBV27 to TRBJ2-3; TRBD1 matches at 11 bases. The V and J ends lost 8 bases and 4 bases, in that order; junction bases with no gene match: 2. Per germline, CDR1 MNHEY and CDR2 SMNVEV (reference sequence). The CDR3 has 13 residues. The CDR3: CASGTGGADTQYF. DNA for the CDR3: TGTGCCAGCGGGACAGGGGGGGCAGATACGCAGTATTTT.

The rearrangement uses TRBV29-1 and TRBJ1-1, with D unclear. V was cut by 7 bases and J by 7 bases, with 16 bases left in between. This CDR3 has 12 amino acids. The germline gives CDR1 SQVTM, CDR2 ANQGSEA. CDR3 sequence reads: CSASHGVGEAFF. The CDR3 DNA follows: TGCAGCGCTTCCCACGGTGTTGGTGAAGCTTTCTTT.

V gene TRBV28 combines with J gene TRBJ1-5; 8 nucleotides align to TRBD1. After removal of 6 bases from V and 1 base from J, the junction contained 11 bases not matched to a gene. Germline V CDR1 and CDR2: MDHEN, SYDVKM. CDR3 length: 17 amino acids. CDR3 loop: CASSTGGSVTSNQPQHF. The CDR3 bases are TGTGCCAGCAGCACAGGGGGGTCTGTGACGAGCAATCAGCCCCAGCATTTT.

The chain uses TRBV5-1 and TRBJ1-1; 9 bases align to TRBD1. The germline gives CDR1 SGHRS, CDR2 YFSETQ. The CDR3 has 19 amino acids. J lost 2 bases, V lost 2 bases, and 16 bases had no gene match. CDR3 DNA sequence: TGCGCCAGCAGCTTAATTAGCCTGGGACAGGGAAAGAGAAACACTGAAGCTTTCTTT. Its translation is CASSLISLGQGKRNTEAFF.

The gene calls are TRBV4-3 and TRBJ2-1; 8 bases are a match to TRBD2. Looked up from germline, CDR1 is LGHNA and CDR2 is YSLEER. The CDR3 length is 15 residues. With V trimmed by 0 bases and J by 9 bases, 7 bases remained unmatched. The CDR3 DNA sequence: TGCGCCAGCAGCCAAGAGGGGAGGCTAGCGGGTGAGCAGTTCTTC. Protein sequence: CASSQEGRLAGEQFF.

The chain carries TRBV6-5 and TRBJ1-2, with a possible D match to TRBD1 (5 bases). Germline V lookup: CDR1 MNHEY, CDR2 SVGAGI. V gave up 2 bases and J gave up 8 bases, with 15 bases separating them. This CDR3 spans 14 amino acids. This CDR3 reads CASSYLGQVGGYTF. The CDR3 region has the DNA TGTGCCAGCAGTTACCTGGGGCAGGTCGGAGGCTACACCTTC.